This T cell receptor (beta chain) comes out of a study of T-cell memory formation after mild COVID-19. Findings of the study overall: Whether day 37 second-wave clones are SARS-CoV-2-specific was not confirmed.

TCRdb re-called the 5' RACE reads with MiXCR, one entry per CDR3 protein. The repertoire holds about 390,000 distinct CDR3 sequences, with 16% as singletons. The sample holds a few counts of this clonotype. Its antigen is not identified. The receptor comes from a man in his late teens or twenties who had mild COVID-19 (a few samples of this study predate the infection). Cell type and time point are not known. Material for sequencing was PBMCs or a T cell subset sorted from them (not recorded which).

CDR3 loop: CASSQAGFNSPLHF. In nucleotides, the CDR3 is TGTGCCAGCAGCCAGGCCGGTTTTAATTCACCCCTCCACTTT. The chain uses TRBV4-2 and TRBJ1-6; D call uncertain. The CDR3 spans 14 residues. CDR1 and CDR2 (germline): LGHNA, YNFKEQ. V lost 3 bases to trimming and J lost 6 bases, with 9 bases between them.